This TCR beta chain stems from a study of blood T cell repertoires in COVID-19. In terms of age and location, participants ranged from roughly 18 to 90 years and lived in about 25 US areas. Cohort allocation depended upon clinical history that participants reported. Resolution of symptoms, clearance, or two negative PCRs was present in recovered Cohort 3 donors. As processed by the authors: Nucleated cell counts were estimated from reference gene primer amplification. Repertoires were generated with immunoSEQ multiplex PCR, while TCRdb's copy carries only in-frame clones and drops some. That table gives V, J and clone size, and the DNA gave D and trimming. In the table there are about 380,000 clones, more than 75% of which are singletons. V dropped 0 bases and J dropped 3 bases, with 19 bases sitting between them. The CDR3 sequence is 18 residues long. Germline V gene lookup returns CDR1 ENHRY and CDR2 SYGVKD.

The receptor's source is a woman aged 18-29 years who had recovered from COVID-19. Specimen: PBMCs or T cells enriched from blood (not recorded which). The chain couples TRBV10-3 to TRBJ2-3, with D possibly TRBD1 on 6 matching bases. CDR3 coding DNA: TGTGCCATCAGTGAGTCGACAATTGGCAGGGGTAGGACAGATACGCAGTATTTT. Its protein product is CAISESTIGRGRTDTQYF.